The clone carrying this TCR beta chain appeared once. This record belongs to a study of CD8 T cells in Susac syndrome. Per germline, CDR1 MNHEY and CDR2 SMNVEV (reference sequence). CDR3 length equals 15 residues. V trimming: 0 bases; J trimming: 4 bases; junction bases outside the gene matches: 6. The RNA, about 0.5 to 1 ug, was put through reverse transcription using random hexamers. Each CDR3 protein gets one entry after TCRdb re-called the immunoSEQ multiplex PCR reads with MiXCR. The data show about 400,000 distinct CDR3 sequences, more than 80% seen once. The rearrangement links TRBV27 to TRBJ2-7, with 7 bases aligning to TRBD2. Sample: CD8+ T cells from PBMCs. This TCR was sampled from a human donor with multiple sclerosis. This CDR3 reads CASSLSRGDGYEQYF. CDR3 sequence (DNA): TGTGCCAGCAGTTTATCACGGGGGGATGGATACGAGCAGTACTTC.